This T cell receptor beta chain was sequenced in a study of CXCR3-negative and CXCR3-positive naive CD8 T cells. In preparing the TRB cDNA libraries, 5' RACE with UMI labels was used. TCRdb re-called the 5' RACE reads and shows each CDR3 protein once, DNA omitted. This table lists 100,000 to 150,000 distinct CDR3 sequences. Study-wide results and limits: Naive cells with CXCR3 showed TRB CDR3s that were more hydrophobic than those in CXCR3-negative naive cells. Surface CD5 was comparable between naive subsets; TCR strength was inferred from TRB CDR3 properties.

Cells classed as naive CD8+ T cells were CD45RO-CCR7+CD27+CD95-. Details on this clonotype: Its antigen remains unidentified.

This CDR3 has 16 residues. Sequencing was carried out using naive CXCR3+ CD8+ T cells from blood. This sample's subset: CD45RO-CCR7+CD27+CD95- naive CD8+ T cells expressing CXCR3 (TNR3+). The gene calls are TRBV12-3 or TRBV12-4 and TRBJ2-3; checking the TCRdb D call of TRBD2 is not possible without DNA. This clonotype originated in a human donor in good health. Some clones in this sample may be carry-over from other donors' samples. CDR3 in amino acids: CASSLNSPAGPDTQYF.